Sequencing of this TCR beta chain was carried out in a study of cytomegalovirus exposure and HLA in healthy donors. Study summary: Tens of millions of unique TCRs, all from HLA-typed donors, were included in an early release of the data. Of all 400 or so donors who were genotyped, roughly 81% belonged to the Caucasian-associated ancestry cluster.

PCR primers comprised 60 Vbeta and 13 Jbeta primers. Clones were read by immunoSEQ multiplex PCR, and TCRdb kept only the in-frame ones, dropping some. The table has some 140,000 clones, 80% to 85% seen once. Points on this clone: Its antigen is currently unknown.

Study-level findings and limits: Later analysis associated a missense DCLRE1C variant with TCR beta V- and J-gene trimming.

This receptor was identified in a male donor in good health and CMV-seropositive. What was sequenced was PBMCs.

CDR3 DNA sequence: TGTGCCAGCAGACTACAGGGTTATTATGGCTACACCTTC. Its translation is CASRLQGYYGYTF. The chain has TRBV2 and TRBJ1-2, with D possibly TRBD1 on 6 matching bases. The V gene's germline CDR1 is SNHLY and CDR2 FYNNEI. V lost 6 bases and J lost 5, with 13 bases in between. This CDR3 has 13 residues.